Following are 10 T cell receptor beta chains from one sample sequenced in a study of beta chain features in type 1 diabetes. The isolated RNA, all of it, was reverse transcribed, so expressed TCRB transcripts were what got sequenced. Sequencing used immunoSEQ multiplex PCR; TCRdb keeps in-frame clones, though not all of them. This repertoire shows about 650,000 clones, roughly 12% found once; its top ten account for more than 0.09%. These receptors have no identified antigens. Findings and caveats of the study: All four CD4+ subsets of Type 1 diabetes patients contained TCRB CDR3s that were moderately but significantly shorter.

The sequenced sample was naive CD4+ T cells from blood. The source of these receptors is a man aged 30 to 45 with type 1 diabetes.

This clone showed up just a few times. The genes are TRBV9 and TRBJ1-6, with 7 nucleotides matching TRBD1. From germline, CDR1 is SGDLS and CDR2 YYNGEE. There are 14 residues in the CDR3. The J segment lost 7 bases and the V segment lost 8 bases, leaving 9 bases of the junction unmatched. This CDR3 is CASGLGQLNSPLHF. CDR3 nucleotides: TGTGCCAGTGGCCTGGGACAGTTAAATTCACCCCTCCACTTT.

This sequence joins TRBV30 and TRBJ1-5; 9 nucleotides match TRBD1. The CDR3 has 15 residues. The V and J ends lost 3 bases and 6 bases, in that order; junction bases with no gene match: 9. The germline gives CDR1 GTSNPN, CDR2 SVGIG (reference sequence). CDR3 in DNA: TGTGCCTGGAGCGGCGGGACAGGGCATCCTCAGCCCCAGCATTTT. The encoded protein is CAWSGGTGHPQPQHF.

This sequence joins TRBV11-2 and TRBJ2-1; a weak D match, TRBD1 (7 bases). Trimming shortened V by 1 base and J by 12 bases, and 19 bases separated the two germline ends. Germline V CDR1 and CDR2: SGHAT, FQNNGV. The CDR3 spans 15 residues. The CDR3 DNA is TGTGCCAGCAGCTTAGGGAGGGACAGCGCCCTAGTGCAGTTCTTC. Protein product: CASSLGRDSALVQFF.

A few counts support this clone. This chain connects TRBV5-1 to TRBJ2-2; D unclear. CDR1 and CDR2 (germline): SGHRS, YFSETQ. The V and J ends lost 0 bases and 0 bases respectively, with 0 bases between them. This CDR3 is built from 13 residues. The CDR3 sequence: CASSLANTGELFF. The CDR3 DNA follows: TGCGCCAGCAGCTTGGCGAACACCGGGGAGCTGTTTTTT.

This clone was seen more than once but under ten times. The germline gene is not matched at one end of the junction; a read error may be the cause. The chain links TRBV7-7 to TRBJ2-1; 10 bases line up with TRBD1. The V gene's germline CDR1 is SSHAT and CDR2 FNYEAQ (reference sequence). This CDR3 has 13 residues. The CDR3 sequence: CASSWTGGNEQFF. The CDR3, as DNA: TGTGCTAGCAGCTGGACAGGGGGGAATGAGCAGTTCTTC.

The chain has TRBV4-3 and TRBJ2-3; possible D gene TRBD1, 6 bases. The CDR3 length is 17 residues. With 1 base removed from V and 2 bases from J, the gap between germline ends came to 16 bases. CDR1 LGHNA and CDR2 YSLEER come from the germline V gene. The CDR3 nucleotides read TGCGCCAGCAGCCAAGCCCCCGCGCCAGGGGTCACAGATACGCAGTATTTT. This sequence encodes CASSQAPAPGVTDTQYF.

The gene calls are TRBV28 and TRBJ1-2; D not resolved. V lost 2 bases, J lost 5 bases, and 12 bases lay in between. From germline, CDR1 is MDHEN and CDR2 SYDVKM. This CDR3 is built from 14 residues. The CDR3 nucleotides read TGTGCCAGCAGTTTAAGCGAAAGTGGTTATGGCTACACCTTC. It is translated as CASSLSESGYGYTF.

V and J are TRBV30 and TRBJ1-2; D might be TRBD1 (5 bases). The CDR3 loop spans 17 amino acids. V was shortened by 0 bases and J by 4 bases, with 21 bases between the two germline ends. Germline loops: CDR1 GTSNPN, CDR2 SVGIG (reference sequence). The CDR3 here is CAWSVDARGTPFYGYTF. The CDR3 DNA follows: TGTGCCTGGAGTGTGGACGCACGGGGCACTCCTTTCTATGGCTACACCTTC. The entire variable domain, with the rest obtained from reference TRBV30 and TRBJ1-2, is as follows: SQTIHQWPATLVQPVGSPLSLECTVEGTSNPNLYWYRQAAGRGLQLLFYSVGIGQISSEVPQNLSASRPQDRQFILSSKKLLLSDSGFYLCAWSVDARGTPFYGYTFGSGTRLTVV.

This clone was observed a handful of times. The chain has TRBV27 and TRBJ1-5, with unresolved D. This CDR3 has 14 amino acids. V was shortened by 8 bases and J by 1 base, with 12 bases between the two germline ends. Germline V gene sequence: CDR1 MNHEY, CDR2 SMNVEV (reference sequence). Written as DNA, the CDR3 is TGTGCCAGCGGCCGGGAATGGAGCAATCAGCCCCAGCATTTT. Translating gives CASGREWSNQPQHF.

This clone turned up a few times. The sample holds other DNA sequences that translate to the same CDR3. The V and J genes are TRBV30 and TRBJ1-5; a weak D match, TRBD1 (5 bases). Germline V gene data show CDR1 as GTSNPN and CDR2 as SVGIG (reference sequence). The germline V and J ends were trimmed by 2 bases and 7 bases, with 12 bases remaining between them. CDR3 size: 13 residues. For the CDR3, the DNA is TGTGCCTGGAGTAGGCAGGGTGACCAGCCCCAGCATTTT. Its translation is CAWSRQGDQPQHF.